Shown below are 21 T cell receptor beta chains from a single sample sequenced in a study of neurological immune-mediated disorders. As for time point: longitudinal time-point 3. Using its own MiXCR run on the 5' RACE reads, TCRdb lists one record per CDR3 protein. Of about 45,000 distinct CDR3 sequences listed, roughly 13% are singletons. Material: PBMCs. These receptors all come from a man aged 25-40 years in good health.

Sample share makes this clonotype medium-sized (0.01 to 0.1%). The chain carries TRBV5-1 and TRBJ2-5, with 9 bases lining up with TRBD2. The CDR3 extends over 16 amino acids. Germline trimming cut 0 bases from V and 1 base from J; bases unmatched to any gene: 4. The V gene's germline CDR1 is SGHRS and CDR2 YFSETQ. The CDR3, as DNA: TGCGCCAGCAGCTTGGCCCCTAGCGGGGCCCAAGAGACCCAGTACTTC. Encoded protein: CASSLAPSGAQETQYF.

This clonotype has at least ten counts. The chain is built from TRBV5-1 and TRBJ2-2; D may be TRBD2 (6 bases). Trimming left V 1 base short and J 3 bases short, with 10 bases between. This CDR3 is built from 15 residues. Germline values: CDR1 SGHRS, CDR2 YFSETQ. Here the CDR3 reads CASSLSGVDTGELFF. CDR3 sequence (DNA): TGCGCCAGCAGCTTGTCGGGGGTGGACACCGGGGAGCTGTTTTTT. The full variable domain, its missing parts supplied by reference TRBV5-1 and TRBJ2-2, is KAGVTQTPRYLIKTRGQQVTLSCSPISGHRSVSWYQQTPGQGLQFLFEYFSETQRNKGNFPGRFSGRQFSNSRSEMNVSTLELGDSALYLCASSLSGVDTGELFFGEGSRLTVL.

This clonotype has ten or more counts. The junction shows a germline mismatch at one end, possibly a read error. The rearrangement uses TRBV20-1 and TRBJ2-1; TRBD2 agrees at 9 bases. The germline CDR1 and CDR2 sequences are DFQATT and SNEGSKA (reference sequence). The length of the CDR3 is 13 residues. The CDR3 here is CSAGEGGGRALQF. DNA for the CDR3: TGCAGTGCTGGGGAAGGCGGCGGGAGGGCTCTACAGTTC.

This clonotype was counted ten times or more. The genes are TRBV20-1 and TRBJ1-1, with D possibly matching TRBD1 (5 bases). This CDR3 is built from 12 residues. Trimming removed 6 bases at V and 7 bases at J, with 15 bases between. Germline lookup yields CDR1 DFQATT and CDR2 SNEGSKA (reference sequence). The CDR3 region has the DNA TGCAGTGCCCCCCCGAGGGGACTTGAAGCTTTCTTT. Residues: CSAPPRGLEAFF.

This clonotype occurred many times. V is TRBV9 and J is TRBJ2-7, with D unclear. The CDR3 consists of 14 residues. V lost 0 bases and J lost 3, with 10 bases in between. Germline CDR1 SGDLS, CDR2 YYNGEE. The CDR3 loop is CASSVGSPSYEQYF. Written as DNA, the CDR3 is TGTGCCAGCAGCGTAGGATCACCGAGCTACGAGCAGTACTTC.

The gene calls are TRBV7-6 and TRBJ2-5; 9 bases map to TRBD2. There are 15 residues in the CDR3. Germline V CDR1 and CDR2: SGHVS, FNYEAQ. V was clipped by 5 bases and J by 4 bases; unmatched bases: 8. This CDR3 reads CASSRIAGVGETQYF. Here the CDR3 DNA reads TGTGCCAGCAGCCGCATAGCGGGGGTGGGAGAGACCCAGTACTTC.

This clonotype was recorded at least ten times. As DNA, the CDR3 is TGTGCCAGCAGCCCCCCACGACTAGCGAGAGATCAGCAGTTCTTC. The encoded protein is CASSPPRLARDQQFF. The V and J genes are TRBV7-2 and TRBJ2-1, with 8 bases fitting TRBD2. Germline CDR1 reads SGHTA; CDR2 reads FQGNSA. The V gene end was trimmed by 5 bases and the J gene end by 11 bases; junction bases not matched to a gene: 14. The CDR3 spans 15 residues.

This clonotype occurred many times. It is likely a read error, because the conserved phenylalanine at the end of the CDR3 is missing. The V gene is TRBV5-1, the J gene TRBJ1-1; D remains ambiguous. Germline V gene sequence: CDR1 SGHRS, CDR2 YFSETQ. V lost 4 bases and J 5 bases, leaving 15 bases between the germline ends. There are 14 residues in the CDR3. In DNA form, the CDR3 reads TGCGCCAGCAGCGAAGGGAGCGGGAAAACTGAAGCTTTCCTT. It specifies CASSEGSGKTEAFL.

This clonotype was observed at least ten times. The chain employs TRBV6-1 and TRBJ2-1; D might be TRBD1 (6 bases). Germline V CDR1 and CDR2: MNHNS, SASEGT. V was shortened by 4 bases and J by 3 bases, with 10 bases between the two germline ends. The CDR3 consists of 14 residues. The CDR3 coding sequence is TGTGCCAGCAGTGGCAGGGGAAACTACAATGAGCAGTTCTTC. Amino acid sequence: CASSGRGNYNEQFF.

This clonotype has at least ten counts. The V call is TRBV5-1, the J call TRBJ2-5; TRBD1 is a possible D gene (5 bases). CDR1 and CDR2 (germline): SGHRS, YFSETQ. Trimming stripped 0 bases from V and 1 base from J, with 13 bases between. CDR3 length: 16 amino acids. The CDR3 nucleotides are TGCGCCAGCAGCTTGGCCCCGCTAGGGGCCCAAGAGACCCAGTACTTC. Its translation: CASSLAPLGAQETQYF.

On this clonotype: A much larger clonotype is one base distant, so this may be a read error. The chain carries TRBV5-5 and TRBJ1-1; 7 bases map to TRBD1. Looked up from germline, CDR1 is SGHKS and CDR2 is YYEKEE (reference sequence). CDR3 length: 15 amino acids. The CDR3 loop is CASSLDRVANTDAFF. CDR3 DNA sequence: TGTGCCAGCAGCCTCGACAGGGTGGCGAACACTGACGCTTTCTTT.

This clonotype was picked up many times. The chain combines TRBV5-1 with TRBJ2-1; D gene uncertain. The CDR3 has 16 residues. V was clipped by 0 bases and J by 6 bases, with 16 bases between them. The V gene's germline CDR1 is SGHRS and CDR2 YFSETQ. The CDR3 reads CASSLDSTSTSNEQFF. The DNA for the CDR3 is TGCGCCAGCAGCTTGGATTCGACCTCGACCTCCAATGAGCAGTTCTTC.

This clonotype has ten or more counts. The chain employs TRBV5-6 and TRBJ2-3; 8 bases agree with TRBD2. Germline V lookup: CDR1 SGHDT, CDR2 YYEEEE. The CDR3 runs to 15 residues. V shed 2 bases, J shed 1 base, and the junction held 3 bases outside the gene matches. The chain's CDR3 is CASSFMTSGTDTQYF. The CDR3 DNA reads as TGTGCCAGCAGCTTTATGACTAGCGGCACAGATACGCAGTATTTT.

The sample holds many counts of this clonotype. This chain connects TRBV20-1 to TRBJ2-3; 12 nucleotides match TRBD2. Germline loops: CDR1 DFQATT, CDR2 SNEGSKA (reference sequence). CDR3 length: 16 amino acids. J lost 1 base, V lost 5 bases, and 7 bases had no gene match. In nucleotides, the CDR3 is TGCAGTGCTTCGACTAGCGGGAGTTTGGGCACAGATACGCAGTATTTT. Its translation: CSASTSGSLGTDTQYF.

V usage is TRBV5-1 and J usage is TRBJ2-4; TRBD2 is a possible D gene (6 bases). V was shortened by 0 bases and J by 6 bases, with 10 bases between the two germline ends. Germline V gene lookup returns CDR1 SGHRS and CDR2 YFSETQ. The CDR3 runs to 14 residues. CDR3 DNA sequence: TGCGCCAGCAGCTTGGCAAGGGAGGCAAACATTCAGTACTTC. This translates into CASSLAREANIQYF.

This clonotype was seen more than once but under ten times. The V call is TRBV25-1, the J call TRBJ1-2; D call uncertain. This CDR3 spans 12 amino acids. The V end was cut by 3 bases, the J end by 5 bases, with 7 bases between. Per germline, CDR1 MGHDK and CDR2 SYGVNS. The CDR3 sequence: CASSEMRYGYTF. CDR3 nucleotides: TGTGCCAGCAGTGAGATGCGATATGGCTACACCTTC.

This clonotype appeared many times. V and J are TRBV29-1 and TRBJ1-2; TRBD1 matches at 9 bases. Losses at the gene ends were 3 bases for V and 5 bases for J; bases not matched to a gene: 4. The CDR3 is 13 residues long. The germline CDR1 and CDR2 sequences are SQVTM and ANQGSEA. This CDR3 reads CSVDTGTGYGYTF. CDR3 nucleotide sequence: TGCAGCGTTGATACCGGGACAGGGTATGGCTACACCTTC. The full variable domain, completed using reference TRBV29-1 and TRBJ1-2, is SAVISQKPSRDICQRGTSLTIQCQVDSQVTMMFWYRQQPGQSLTLIATANQGSEATYESGFVIDKFPISRPNLTFSTLTVSNMSPEDSSIYLCSVDTGTGYGYTFGSGTRLTVV.

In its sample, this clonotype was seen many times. CDR3 loop: CASSLNGQPSSGANVLTF. Written as DNA, the CDR3 is TGTGCCAGCAGCTTAAATGGACAGCCTAGCTCTGGGGCCAACGTCCTGACTTTC. The rearrangement uses TRBV7-9 and TRBJ2-6, with D possibly matching TRBD1 (6 bases). V was clipped by 2 bases and J by 0 bases, with 14 bases between them. CDR3 length: 18 residues. The germline V gene encodes CDR1 SEHNR and CDR2 FQNEAQ (reference sequence).

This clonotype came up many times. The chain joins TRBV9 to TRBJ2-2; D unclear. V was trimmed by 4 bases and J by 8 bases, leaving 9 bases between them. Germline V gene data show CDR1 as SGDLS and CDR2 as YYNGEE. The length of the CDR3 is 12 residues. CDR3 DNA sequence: TGTGCCAGCAGCCCCCTTGCGGGGGAGCTGTTTTTT. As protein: CASSPLAGELFF. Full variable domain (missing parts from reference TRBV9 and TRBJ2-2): DSGVTQTPKHLITATGQRVTLRCSPRSGDLSVYWYQQSLDQGLQFLIQYYNGEERAKGNILERFSAQQFPDLHSELNLSSLELGDSALYFCASSPLAGELFFGEGSRLTVL.

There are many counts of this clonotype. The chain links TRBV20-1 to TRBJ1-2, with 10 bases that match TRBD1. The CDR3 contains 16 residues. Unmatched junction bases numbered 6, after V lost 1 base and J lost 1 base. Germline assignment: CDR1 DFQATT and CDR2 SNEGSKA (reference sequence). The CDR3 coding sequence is TGCAGTGCTAGAGCCGGCTGGGACAGGGGTAACTATGGCTACACCTTC. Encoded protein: CSARAGWDRGNYGYTF.

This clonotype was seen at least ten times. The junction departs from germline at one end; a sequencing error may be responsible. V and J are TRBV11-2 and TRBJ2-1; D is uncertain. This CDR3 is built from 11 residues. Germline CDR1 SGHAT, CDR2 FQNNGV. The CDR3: CASSLELTLNF. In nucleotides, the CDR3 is TGTGCCAGCAGCTTAGAGTTGACACTTAACTTC.